These T cell receptor beta chains were read from a single sample in a study of T cells in localized non-small cell lung cancer. Profiling relied on immunoSEQ multiplex PCR, and the TCRdb table lists in-frame clones only, not all of them. This table has about 40,000 clones, roughly 86% appearing once. The material sequenced was peripheral blood, taken before any cancer treatment. The source is a man aged 18 to 50 with stage I lung adenocarcinoma. Each CDR3 is given with its conserved first and last residue. D genes are given only for firm matches. Clone size is given for some rows only: seen once, a few or many times, or a class if the clone is expanded.

J,size,V,D,DNA,CDR3
TRBJ2-4,NA,TRBV11-2,TRBD1,TGTGCCAGCAGCTGGGACAGGTCCAACATTCAGTACTTC,CASSWDRSNIQYF
TRBJ2-5,NA,TRBV28,NA,TGTGCCAGCAGTTTAGTTGGACAAGAGACCCAGTACTTC,CASSLVGQETQYF
TRBJ1-1,NA,TRBV6-5,NA,TGTGCCAGCAGTAGGAGCCCCACTGAAGCTTTCTTT,CASSRSPTEAFF
TRBJ1-1,NA,TRBV5-1,NA,TGCGCCAGCAGCTTGCGTGGGGGTGGCACTGAAGCTTTCTTT,CASSLRGGGTEAFF
TRBJ1-2,NA,TRBV5-6,NA,TGTGCCAGCAGCTTGGATAGGACAGTCGTCTATGGCTACACCTTC,CASSLDRTVVYGYTF
TRBJ1-5,NA,TRBV5-6,TRBD1,TGTGCCAGCAGCTCGGGACAGGGGAAGTATCAGCCCCAGCATTTT,CASSSGQGKYQPQHF
TRBJ1-4,once,TRBV5-6,TRBD1,TGTGCCAGCAGCTTAACAGGGGCCACTAATGAAAAACTGTTTTTT,CASSLTGATNEKLFF
TRBJ1-1,NA,TRBV13,NA,TGTGCCAGCAGCTTGAACAGGGTCCTCACTGAAGCTTTCTTT,CASSLNRVLTEAFF
TRBJ2-2,few,TRBV10-2,TRBD1,TGCGCCACCAAGGGACAGAAAAACACCGGGGAGCTGTTTTTT,CATKGQKNTGELFF
TRBJ1-1,NA,TRBV6-6,NA,TGTGCCAGCAGTTCGGACAGTTATAACACTGAAGCTTTCTTT,CASSSDSYNTEAFF
TRBJ1-2,NA,TRBV20-1,NA,TGCAGTGCTAGGAGGGGTTGGGGCTACACCTTC,CSARRGWGYTF
TRBJ2-7,NA,TRBV4-2,TRBD2,TGTGCCAGCAGCCAGCGCTACGGGACTAACTACGAGCAGTACTTC,CASSQRYGTNYEQYF
TRBJ2-2,NA,TRBV7-2,NA,TGTGCCAGCAGCCCAGGACGCAGGGTCAACACCGGGGAGCTGTTTTTT,CASSPGRRVNTGELFF
TRBJ2-1,NA,TRBV4-3,NA,TGCGCCAGCAGCCAAGGGACAGCCAACAATGAGCAGTTCTTC,CASSQGTANNEQFF
TRBJ2-7,NA,TRBV2,NA,TGTGCCAGCGTCGGGCAGGACTCCTACGAGCAGTACTTC,CASVGQDSYEQYF
TRBJ2-1,NA,TRBV10-1,TRBD1,TGCGCCAGCAGTGATAGGGGGCGACCCTACAATGAGCAGTTCTTC,CASSDRGRPYNEQFF
TRBJ2-7,once,TRBV4-1,TRBD1,TGCGCCAGCAGCCAAGGACAGGGGGGAACCTACGAGCAGTACTTC,CASSQGQGGTYEQYF
TRBJ1-1,NA,TRBV12-1,NA,TGTGCCAGCAGCTTTCCGGTGGGTATGAACACTGAAGCTTTCTTT,CASSFPVGMNTEAFF
TRBJ2-5,NA,TRBV7-2,NA,TGTGCCAGCAGCTTAATAGCTGGTTTAGCAGAGACCCAGTACTTC,CASSLIAGLAETQYF
TRBJ1-2,NA,TRBV5-1,TRBD1,TGCGCCAGCAGCTTGGGAGGACAGGGGAAGTATGGCTACACCTTC,CASSLGGQGKYGYTF
TRBJ1-1,NA,TRBV7-3,NA,TGTGCCAGCAGCTTAACAGGGAACACTGAAGCTTTCTTT,CASSLTGNTEAFF
TRBJ1-1,NA,TRBV2,NA,TGTGCCAGCATTTGGACGGGGGGTACTGAAGCTTTCTTT,CASIWTGGTEAFF
TRBJ1-1,NA,TRBV4-3,NA,TGCGCCAGCAGCTTGGCGGGTGTTAGTGAAGCTTTCTTT,CASSLAGVSEAFF
TRBJ1-2,NA,TRBV5-8,TRBD1,TGTGCCAGCAGCTCCGACAGGGGGCCGAACTATGGCTACACCTTC,CASSSDRGPNYGYTF
TRBJ2-1,NA,TRBV7-2,NA,TGTGCCAGCAGCTTAGCGTACTCCCACAATGAGCAGTTCTTC,CASSLAYSHNEQFF
TRBJ2-1,NA,TRBV28,TRBD1,TGTGCCAGCAGTGAGGACAGGGGGCTTTACAATGAGCAGTTCTTC,CASSEDRGLYNEQFF
TRBJ2-2,NA,TRBV5-1,NA,TGCGCCAGCAGCTTGACCCCTACGACCGGGGAGCTGTTTTTT,CASSLTPTTGELFF
TRBJ1-3,NA,TRBV28,TRBD1,TGTGCCAGCAGCCGGGGACAGAGAAACACCATATATTTT,CASSRGQRNTIYF
TRBJ2-5,NA,TRBV5-1,TRBD2,TGCGCCAGCAGCTTCTTGGCTAGCGGGGGAGCTACGTACCAAGAGACCCAGTACTTC,CASSFLASGGATYQETQYF
TRBJ1-2,once,TRBV5-6,TRBD1,TGTGCCAGCAGCTCAGCCCCGACAGGGTTTGGCTACACCTTC,CASSSAPTGFGYTF
TRBJ2-1,once,TRBV5-4,NA,TGTGCCAGCAGCTCAGGGGCCCTCTCCTACAATGAGCAGTTCTTC,CASSSGALSYNEQFF
TRBJ2-7,NA,TRBV18,TRBD1,TGTGCCAGCTCTCAGCGACAGGGGGACGAGCAGTACTTC,CASSQRQGDEQYF
TRBJ1-2,NA,TRBV7-3,TRBD1,TGTGCCAGCAGCCCCGGGACAGGGCAAGGCTATGGCTACACCTTC,CASSPGTGQGYGYTF
TRBJ1-2,NA,TRBV4-3,NA,TGCGCCAGCAGCCAAGATCCGAGGGAAAGGGCCCGTTCTAACTATGGCTACACCTTC,CASSQDPRERARSNYGYTF
TRBJ1-1,NA,TRBV5-4,NA,TGTGCCAGCAGTTACCCCAGTGGGGACACTGAAGCTTTCTTT,CASSYPSGDTEAFF
TRBJ1-2,NA,TRBV4-3,NA,TGCGCCAGCAGCCAAGAACACGGGAATCGCTTTGGCTACACCTTC,CASSQEHGNRFGYTF
TRBJ1-1,NA,TRBV27,NA,TGTGCCAGCAGTTTATCGGTAAGGAATGAAGCTTTCTTT,CASSLSVRNEAFF
TRBJ2-2,NA,TRBV7-6,TRBD1,TGTGCCAGCAGCACTACAGGGGGCACCGGGGAGCTGTTTTTT,CASSTTGGTGELFF
TRBJ2-5,NA,TRBV4-3,NA,TGCGCCAGCAGCCAAGAAGTTTTAGCGTCAGGGACCCAGTACTTC,CASSQEVLASGTQYF
TRBJ1-4,NA,TRBV28,TRBD1,TGTGCCAGCAGTTCAACAGGGGCGGGTAATGAAAAACTGTTTTTT,CASSSTGAGNEKLFF
TRBJ1-1,once,TRBV5-1,NA,TGCGCCAGCAGGGCGCAGGAGAACACTGAAGCTTTCTTT,CASRAQENTEAFF
TRBJ2-2,NA,TRBV21-1,NA,TGTGCCAGCAGCAAAGGGGGAGGACAGACGAACACCGGGGAGCTGTTTTTT,CASSKGGGQTNTGELFF
TRBJ1-2,NA,TRBV14,NA,TGTGCCAGCAGCCAAGATAACAGGGCATATGGCTACACCTTC,CASSQDNRAYGYTF
TRBJ1-3,NA,TRBV4-3,NA,TGCGCCAGCAGCCATGACGACTGGGTCCGTGGAAACACCATATATTTT,CASSHDDWVRGNTIYF